This is a list of T cell receptor beta chains from one sample in a study of T cells in Graves' hyperthyroidism and ophthalmopathy. Each CDR3 protein is one row after TCRdb ran MiXCR on the multiplex PCR reads. Of 530,000 or so distinct CDR3 sequences in the sample, roughly a quarter were seen once. Sample: blood. These receptors were collected from a woman in her thirties with Graves' ophthalmopathy. The CDR3 runs from the conserved cysteine through the conserved F or W. D genes are given only for firm matches. Size is omitted from some rows. Given values are once, few, many or a class for expanded clones.

d_call,v_call,j_call,clone_size,cdr3_aa,cdr3_nt
NA,TRBV7-2,TRBJ1-2,many,CASSLVPGTLYGYTF,TGTGCCAGCAGCTTAGTGCCAGGAACCCTCTATGGCTACACCTTC
TRBD1,TRBV6-1,TRBJ2-7,many,CASSEWQGVRAQYF,TGTGCCAGCAGTGAATGGCAGGGGGTTAGGGCGCAGTACTTC
NA,TRBV7-2,TRBJ2-5,NA,CARETQDMETQYF,TGTGCCAGGGAGACTCAGGATATGGAGACCCAGTACTTC
NA,TRBV12-3/TRBV12-4,TRBJ1-3,few,CASGGSLFNTIYF,TGTGCCAGCGGCGGGAGCCTGTTCAACACCATATATTTT
NA,TRBV19,TRBJ2-7,NA,CASSIVGGATYEQYF,TGTGCCAGTAGTATAGTTGGTGGGGCAACCTACGAGCAGTACTTC
NA,TRBV5-1,TRBJ2-5,many,CASSQTTLGEETQYF,TGCGCCAGCAGCCAAACGACACTAGGGGAAGAGACCCAGTACTTC
NA,TRBV12-3/TRBV12-4,TRBJ2-2,NA,CASSNSGKRTGELFF,TGTGCCAGCAGTAACTCAGGGAAAAGAACCGGGGAGCTGTTTTTT
TRBD1,TRBV9,TRBJ1-1,many,CASSVGGTGLTEAFF,TGTGCCAGCAGCGTTGGCGGGACAGGGCTCACTGAAGCTTTCTTT
NA,TRBV30,TRBJ2-5,few,CAWIRGSGETQYF,TGTGCCTGGATACGGGGATCGGGAGAGACCCAGTACTTC
NA,TRBV20-1,TRBJ1-1,many,CSARDRGGGNTEAFF,TGCAGTGCTAGAGATCGAGGTGGGGGGAACACTGAAGCTTTCTTT
TRBD1,TRBV27,TRBJ1-5,few,CASSPRGGINQPQHF,TGTGCCAGCAGTCCCAGGGGGGGCATCAATCAGCCCCAGCATTTT
NA,TRBV2,TRBJ2-2,many,CASRGQSRGELFF,TGTGCCAGCAGAGGGCAGTCCCGCGGGGAGCTGTTTTTT
NA,TRBV20-1,TRBJ1-3,many,CSATQGDTIYF,TGCAGTGCTACACAGGGTGACACCATATATTTT
TRBD1,TRBV7-6,TRBJ1-2,many,CASTPGQDYGYTF,TGTGCCAGCACCCCGGGACAGGACTATGGCTACACCTTC
NA,TRBV19,TRBJ1-6,NA,CASSIPTMTSPLHF,TGTGCCAGTAGTATACCGACCATGACTTCACCCCTCCACTTT
TRBD2,TRBV20-1,TRBJ2-7,NA,CSVGTSVSDEQWF,TGCAGTGTTGGGACTAGCGTATCCGACGAGCAGTGGTTC
TRBD1,TRBV4-1,TRBJ1-2,NA,CASSQPRDRGVWEGYTF,TGCGCCAGCAGCCAACCCCGGGACAGGGGAGTTTGGGAGGGCTACACCTTC
TRBD1,TRBV7-2,TRBJ2-7,many,CASSSRVRGYYEQYF,TGTGCCAGCAGCTCCCGGGTCAGGGGGTACTACGAGCAGTACTTC
NA,TRBV6-5,TRBJ1-3,many,CASSYTTLSGNTIYF,TGTGCCAGCAGTTACACGACGTTATCTGGAAACACCATATATTTT
TRBD1,TRBV12-3/TRBV12-4,TRBJ2-5,NA,CASSQSGQGREAQYF,TGTGCCAGCAGCCAGTCAGGACAGGGTAGAGAGGCCCAGTACTTC
NA,TRBV10-1,TRBJ2-2,many,CATGTSNTGELVF,TGCGCCACCGGGACTTCGAACACCGGGGAGCTGGTTTTT
TRBD1,TRBV18,TRBJ1-2,many,CASSHGQGDVNLYGYTF,TGTGCCAGCTCCCACGGACAGGGGGACGTTAACCTCTATGGCTACACCTTC
NA,TRBV20-1,TRBJ2-5,many,CSAPILDRVEETQYF,TGCAGTGCTCCAATTCTGGATAGAGTAGAAGAGACCCAGTACTTC
TRBD2,TRBV4-2,TRBJ2-2,many,CASSQVGTSGTGELFF,TGTGCCAGCAGCCAAGTTGGGACTAGCGGCACCGGGGAGCTGTTTTTT
NA,TRBV4-2,TRBJ1-1,many,CASSRADSEAFF,TGTGCCAGCAGCCGAGCCGACAGTGAAGCTTTCTTT